These 5 T cell receptor beta chains originate from one sample sequenced in a study of blood T cells in healthy people across ages. A second about 7 to 11 cycle PCR used barcoded and J-beta primers. TCRdb reanalysed the 5' RACE reads using MiXCR and keeps one entry per CDR3 protein. Of 540,000 or so distinct CDR3 sequences in the sample, less than 25% were seen once. This sample was also put to use in a study of T cells of mothers and their children.

The sequenced material came from blood. The receptors here all came from a boy between 10 and 17 years old in good health.

This chain joins TRBV6-6 and TRBJ2-7; 7 nucleotides line up with TRBD2. This CDR3 has 14 amino acids. Germline-derived CDR1 and CDR2 are MNHNY and SVGAGI (reference sequence). With 6 bases clipped from V and 1 base from J, the junction kept 6 bases outside the gene matches. CDR3 bases: TGTGCCAGCAGGTTAAGCGGGGATTCCTACGAGCAGTACTTC. Amino acids: CASRLSGDSYEQYF.

A few counts support this clonotype. The chain employs TRBV6-2 or TRBV6-3 and TRBJ1-2; 7 bases fit TRBD1. Germline CDR1 reads MNHEY; CDR2 reads SVGEGT. Trimming took 5 bases from V and 6 from J; bases not matched to a gene: 18. This CDR3 has 17 residues. The CDR3 spells CASSPRGAVRYRDGYTF. The CDR3 coding sequence is TGTGCCAGCAGTCCCAGGGGGGCAGTTCGCTATCGGGATGGCTACACCTTC.

The chain combines TRBV30 with TRBJ2-3; TRBD1 might be the D (6 bases). The CDR3 runs to 14 residues. The V and J ends lost 0 bases and 3 bases respectively, with 10 bases between them. The V gene's germline CDR1 is GTSNPN and CDR2 SVGIG (reference sequence). The CDR3 region has the DNA TGTGCCTGGAGTGTACAAAGGGGGACAGATACGCAGTATTTT. This codes for CAWSVQRGTDTQYF.

A few counts support this clonotype. The chain joins TRBV7-8 to TRBJ1-5; D is unclear. Germline values: CDR1 SGHVS, CDR2 FQNEAQ. Trimming left V 2 bases short and J 0 bases short, with 14 bases between. This CDR3 is 17 amino acids long. In DNA form, the CDR3 reads TGTGCCAGCAGCTTATTCCCCCAAGGGCCTAGCAATCAGCCCCAGCATTTT. This codes for CASSLFPQGPSNQPQHF. Using reference TRBV7-8 and TRBJ1-5 for the parts outside the CDR3, the full variable domain is GAGVSQSPRYKVAKRGQDVALRCDPISGHVSLFWYQQALGQGPEFLTYFQNEAQLDKSGLPSDRFFAERPEGSVSTLKIQRTQQEDSAVYLCASSLFPQGPSNQPQHFGDGTRLSIL.

This clonotype was seen only a few times. This chain links TRBV12-3 or TRBV12-4 with TRBJ2-7; D uncertain. The CDR3 sequence is 11 residues long. V was trimmed by 4 bases and J by 7 bases, leaving 8 bases between them. This CDR3 reads CASSSQVEQYF. CDR3 DNA: TGTGCCAGCAGTTCGCAGGTGGAGCAGTACTTC.